These T cell receptor beta chains were read from a single sample in a study of blood T cell repertoires in COVID-19. Only in-frame clones appear in the TCRdb table, and some are missing; sequencing was by immunoSEQ multiplex PCR. This table holds 240,000 or so clones, approximately 87% found once. The specimen sequenced was peripheral blood. These receptors were collected from a man aged 55 to 70 with acute or convalescent COVID-19. The CDR3 runs from the conserved cysteine through the conserved F or W. D genes are given only for firm matches. Clone size appears in some rows only: once, few, many, or a class for an expanded clone.

TRBV14	NA	TRBJ2-3	NA	TGTGCCAGCAGCTACCCGGAGACTACGCAGTATTTT	CASSYPETTQYF
TRBV19	NA	TRBJ1-2	NA	TGTGCCAGTAGTAGCGAACGGACAGCGAACTATGGCTACACCTTC	CASSSERTANYGYTF
TRBV24-1	NA	TRBJ2-6	once	TGTGCCACCAGTGAGAGAGGGAAATCCGGCTCTGGGGCCAACGTCCTGACTTTC	CATSERGKSGSGANVLTF
TRBV28	TRBD2	TRBJ2-1	NA	TGTGCCAGCGGTCAGACTAGCGGCTACAATGAGCAGTTCTTC	CASGQTSGYNEQFF
TRBV7-9	NA	TRBJ2-4	NA	TGTGCCAGCAGCTTAAACAGGGTGGAAAACATTCAGTACTTC	CASSLNRVENIQYF
TRBV2	NA	TRBJ1-1	NA	TGTGCCAGCAGCCCCGACGGGGGGTGGGGGTTGGCTTTCTTT	CASSPDGGWGLAFF
TRBV11-2	NA	TRBJ2-5	once	TGTGCCAGCAGCTCGGGGGTCAGGCGAGAGACCCAGTACTTC	CASSSGVRRETQYF
TRBV7-9	NA	TRBJ1-2	few	TGTGCCAGCAGGACTGACAGCTCTAACTATGGCTACACCTTC	CASRTDSSNYGYTF
TRBV28	NA	TRBJ1-2	NA	TGTGCCAGCAGTTTATCCCCAGGGTTAGATGGCTACACCTTC	CASSLSPGLDGYTF
TRBV11-3	TRBD2	TRBJ2-1	few	TGTGCCAGCAGCTTAAGAGTGAGGACTAGCGGGAGCAATGAGCAGTTCTTC	CASSLRVRTSGSNEQFF